This TCR beta chain was retrieved from a study of identical twins. This CDR3 is 14 amino acids long. Germline V gene lookup returns CDR1 KGHSH and CDR2 LQKENI. The V segment lost 5 bases and the J segment 8 bases; nucleotides outside the gene matches: 9. The table lists this clonotype with a few counts. All donors were healthy Caucasians. Unique molecular identifiers were in the cDNA, with template-switch universal primer binding. Using its own MiXCR run on the 5' RACE reads, TCRdb lists one record per CDR3 protein. The profile covers about 570,000 distinct CDR3 sequences, with 9.5% to 10% appearing a single time and roughly 3% taken by the ten largest. This sample was shared with a second study, whose subject was yellow fever vaccine responses in identical twins. That report adds: Among the twins, the vaccine T cell response reportedly seemed partly convergent and partly personalized.

The chain has TRBV18 and TRBJ2-1; 7 nucleotides agree with TRBD2. This sequence was found in a woman younger than 30 in good health. The sample comprised PBMCs. The CDR3 DNA follows: TGTGCCAGCTCAACCGAGCGGGGTGGCGATGAGCAGTTCTTC. Amino acids: CASSTERGGDEQFF.